One and the same sample provided the 20 T cell receptor beta chains below, sequenced in a study of identical twins. TCRdb re-analysed the 5' RACE reads in MiXCR, keeping a single row per CDR3 protein. The table has 200,000 to 250,000 distinct CDR3 sequences, 5.5% to 7% seen once; the top ten hold approximately 3.7%. The same specimen was also included in a second study, on yellow fever vaccine responses in identical twins.

Sequencing was done on a sample of memory (CD45RO+) T cells sorted from blood. These TCRs come from a young woman in good health.

This clonotype was detected only a few times. The chain carries TRBV7-9 and TRBJ2-3; TRBD2 aligns across 11 bases. Germline loops: CDR1 SEHNR, CDR2 FQNEAQ (reference sequence). This CDR3 spans 15 amino acids. V dropped 7 bases and J dropped 5; count of bases not matched to a gene: 8. In nucleotides, the CDR3 is TGTGCCAGCACCGTTAGCGGGAGGGCCCAAGATACGCAGTATTTT. It codes for CASTVSGRAQDTQYF.

The table lists this clonotype with a few counts. DNA of the CDR3: TGCAGCGTTCTGTCCCCCGCGGACAGAAGACTAGCGGGGCGGAATGAGCAGTTCTTC. This codes for CSVLSPADRRLAGRNEQFF. This chain uses TRBV29-1 with TRBJ2-1, with 11 bases that match TRBD2. CDR1 is SQVTM, CDR2 ANQGSEA, per germline. This CDR3 contains 19 residues. The V gene end was trimmed by 5 bases and the J gene end by 7 bases; junction bases not matched to a gene: 22.

In its sample, this clonotype was seen a few times. The chain carries TRBV3-1 and TRBJ2-5; no reliable D call. In germline, CDR1 is LGHDT, CDR2 YNNKEL (reference sequence). CDR3 size: 14 residues. Trimming cost V 0 bases and J 5 bases, with 10 bases left between them. CDR3 sequence (DNA): TGTGCCAGCAGCCAAGATCGAAGGGCTGAGACCCAGTACTTC. It yields the protein CASSQDRRAETQYF.

The chain uses TRBV6-1 and TRBJ2-1; no clear D. The V end lost 6 bases, the J end lost 1 base, and 19 bases lay between the germline ends. CDR3 length: 17 amino acids. Germline V gene sequence: CDR1 MNHNS, CDR2 SASEGT. In nucleotides, the CDR3 is TGTGCCAGCAGCCCCGCCCCCACGGGTGTTTCCTACAATGAGCAGTTCTTC. Amino acids: CASSPAPTGVSYNEQFF.

This clonotype showed up many times. The chain couples TRBV20-1 to TRBJ1-6; 9 bases are shared with TRBD1. The CDR3 covers 14 residues. Germline CDR1 reads DFQATT; CDR2 reads SNEGSKA (reference sequence). Germline trimming cut 3 bases from V and 9 bases from J; bases unmatched to any gene: 6. The CDR3 sequence is CSASQDRGSSPLHF. As DNA, the CDR3 is TGCAGTGCTAGTCAGGACAGGGGATCTTCACCCCTCCACTTT.

This clonotype was found many times. V and J are TRBV3-1 and TRBJ2-7; the D gene is possibly TRBD1 (8 bases). The CDR3 is 15 residues long. Trimming cost V 3 bases and J 7 bases, with 19 bases left between them. CDR1 is LGHDT, CDR2 YNNKEL, per germline (reference sequence). The CDR3, as DNA: TGTGCCAGCAGCCACTTCGCAGACAGGGGAGGGGAGCAGTACTTC. Encoded protein: CASSHFADRGGEQYF.

This sequence joins TRBV12-3 or TRBV12-4 and TRBJ2-2; maybe TRBD1 (5 bases). V was pared by 1 base and J by 5 bases, with 11 bases between. The length of the CDR3 is 15 residues. The CDR3 spells CASSLDWGETGELFF. In DNA, the CDR3 is TGTGCCAGCAGTTTAGATTGGGGCGAAACCGGGGAGCTGTTTTTT.

This clonotype appeared a few times. The chain carries TRBV5-1 and TRBJ2-3; 14 positions agree with TRBD2. This CDR3 spans 21 amino acids. The germline V gene encodes CDR1 SGHRS and CDR2 YFSETQ. J lost 2 bases, V lost 0 bases, and 14 bases had no gene match. CDR3 sequence reads: CASSLAPGRRTSGGYTDTQYF. In nucleotides, the CDR3 is TGCGCCAGCAGCTTGGCCCCGGGCCGGCGGACTAGCGGGGGGTACACAGATACGCAGTATTTT.

The rearrangement links TRBV20-1 to TRBJ2-1; tentative D call: TRBD2 (6 bases). This CDR3 spans 14 amino acids. Germline CDR1 and CDR2: DFQATT and SNEGSKA (reference sequence). The germline V and J ends were trimmed by 6 bases and 10 bases, with 22 bases remaining between them. The CDR3 loop reads CSAPQTSSGWEQFF. The DNA of the CDR3 is TGCAGTGCCCCCCAGACTAGTTCCGGATGGGAGCAGTTCTTC.

The chain combines TRBV11-1 with TRBJ2-3; 10 bases are shared with TRBD2. This CDR3 region has 18 residues. Germline lookup yields CDR1 SGHAT and CDR2 FQDESV (reference sequence). Unmatched junction bases numbered 8, after V lost 1 base and J lost 1 base. CDR3 amino acids: CASSLVGTSGKGTDTQYF. CDR3 in DNA: TGTGCCAGCAGCTTAGTAGGTACTAGCGGGAAGGGCACAGATACGCAGTATTTT. Full variable domain (rest looked up from reference TRBV11-1 and TRBJ2-3): EAEVAQSPRYKITEKSQAVAFWCDPISGHATLYWYRQILGQGPELLVQFQDESVVDDSQLPKDRFSAERLKGVDSTLKIQPAELGDSAMYLCASSLVGTSGKGTDTQYFGPGTRLTVL.

This clonotype has more than one count but fewer than ten. V gene TRBV28 combines with J gene TRBJ2-7; 9 nucleotides align to TRBD2. In germline, CDR1 is MDHEN, CDR2 SYDVKM. This CDR3 region has 15 residues. V lost 6 bases, J lost 2 bases, and 8 bases stayed unmatched. CDR3 DNA: TGTGCCAGCAGCCTAGCGGGGCCTAGCACCTACGAGCAGTACGTC. This codes for CASSLAGPSTYEQYV.

This chain joins TRBV15 and TRBJ2-5; D is perhaps TRBD1 or TRBD2 (5 bases each). The CDR3 loop spans 13 amino acids. Between the trimmed V and J ends, which lost 3 bases and 3 bases, there was a span of 8 bases. Germline V CDR1 and CDR2: LNHNV, YYDKDF (reference sequence). CDR3 loop: CATSRGTEETQYF. CDR3 in DNA: TGTGCCACCAGCAGGGGGACGGAAGAGACCCAGTACTTC.

This clonotype was seen only a few times. This rearrangement joins TRBV14 to TRBJ2-3; a weak D match, TRBD1 (5 bases). The CDR3 runs to 16 residues. The V and J ends lost 1 base and 7 bases respectively, with 18 bases between them. From germline, CDR1 is SGHDN and CDR2 FVKESK. In nucleotides, the CDR3 is TGTGCCAGCAGCCAAGTCCAACAGGATATAACCCATACGCAGTATTTT. This gives the protein CASSQVQQDITHTQYF. Drawing the rest from reference TRBV14 and TRBJ2-3, the complete variable domain is EAGVTQFPSHSVIEKGQTVTLRCDPISGHDNLYWYRRVMGKEIKFLLHFVKESKQDESGMPNNRFLAERTGGTYSTLKVQPAELEDSGVYFCASSQVQQDITHTQYFGPGTRLTVL.

This clonotype was observed at least ten times. Here the CDR3 DNA reads TGTGCCAGCACAGAGTTAGGACAAGCATACAATGAGCAGTTCTTC. It specifies CASTELGQAYNEQFF. This sequence joins TRBV7-2 and TRBJ2-1; D possibly corresponds to TRBD1 (5 bases). Trimming pared 7 bases from V and 4 bases from J, leaving 17 bases between. This CDR3 region has 15 residues. Germline lookup yields CDR1 SGHTA and CDR2 FQGNSA.

The sample holds many counts of this clonotype. The rearrangement uses TRBV12-3 or TRBV12-4 and TRBJ2-6; no clear D gene. V dropped 7 bases and J dropped 4 bases, with 8 bases sitting between them. The CDR3 is made up of 13 amino acids. The CDR3 protein is CASTLGGANVLTF. The CDR3 coding sequence is TGTGCCAGCACCCTCGGAGGGGCCAACGTCCTGACTTTC.

The table lists this clonotype with a few counts. The CDR3 nucleotides read TGTGCCAGCAGCCCCCGGAGTTCCTACGAGCAGTACGTC. This encodes CASSPRSSYEQYV. The chain combines TRBV11-2 with TRBJ2-7, with D unclear. The CDR3 is 13 amino acids. Trimming stripped 5 bases from V and 1 base from J, with 9 bases between. Per the germline V gene, CDR1 is SGHAT and CDR2 is FQNNGV.

The chain employs TRBV5-1 and TRBJ2-1; D is unclear. Trimming left V 0 bases short and J 5 bases short, with 9 bases between. Germline V lookup: CDR1 SGHRS, CDR2 YFSETQ. The CDR3 has 14 residues. The CDR3 DNA follows: TGCGCCAGCAGCTTGGAAGGGCTTCACAATGAGCAGTTCTTC. Encoded protein: CASSLEGLHNEQFF.

This clonotype was seen at least ten times. The chain combines TRBV3-1 with TRBJ1-1, with D maybe TRBD1 (5 bases). This CDR3 is built from 15 residues. CDR1 and CDR2 from the germline V gene are LGHDT and YNNKEL (reference sequence). The V and J ends lost 6 bases and 3 bases respectively, with 17 bases between them. The CDR3 DNA follows: TGTGCCAGCAGGTCCTACATGGGGGGAGACACTGAAGCTTTCTTT. As protein: CASRSYMGGDTEAFF. The full variable domain, rest sourced from reference TRBV3-1 and TRBJ1-1, is DTAVSQTPKYLVTQMGNDKSIKCEQNLGHDTMYWYKQDSKKFLKIMFSYNNKELIINETVPNRFSPKSPDKAHLNLHINSLELGDSAVYFCASRSYMGGDTEAFFGQGTRLTVV.

Here the CDR3 reads CASSPMRGPWEQFF. The CDR3 DNA reads as TGTGCCAGCAGCCCTATGAGGGGCCCTTGGGAGCAGTTCTTC. The V call is TRBV7-6, the J call TRBJ2-1; D is possibly TRBD1 or TRBD2 (5 bases each). This CDR3 region has 14 residues. Germline assignment: CDR1 SGHVS and CDR2 FNYEAQ. The ends were cut back, 5 bases at V and 10 bases at J, with 18 bases in the middle.

This clonotype was detected ten times or more. This chain uses TRBV20-1 with TRBJ2-3; 10 bases match TRBD2. Unmatched junction bases numbered 19, after V lost 6 bases and J lost 7 bases. Germline V gene data show CDR1 as DFQATT and CDR2 as SNEGSKA (reference sequence). The CDR3 has 17 residues. The CDR3 here is CSANPGGLAGEENTQYF. The DNA for the CDR3 is TGCAGTGCCAACCCCGGAGGGCTAGCGGGAGAGGAAAATACGCAGTATTTT.